Below are 5 T cell receptor beta chains sequenced from a single sample in a study of T cells after somatic rescue of genetic block. Clones were read by immunoSEQ multiplex PCR, and TCRdb kept only the in-frame ones, dropping some. Seen here are some 13,000 clones, approximately 72% observed once, and the top ten hold 20% to 25%. The specimen sequenced was peripheral blood mononuclear cells (PBMCs). Every receptor here comes from a boy aged 10-17 years.

Worth noting for this clone: A much more abundant neighbour one base away suggests this may be a read error. V usage is TRBV5-4 and J usage is TRBJ1-2; no definite D call. Germline assignment: CDR1 SGHNT and CDR2 YYREEE (reference sequence). V was cut by 4 bases and J by 1 base, with 2 bases left in between. The CDR3 spans 11 residues. CDR3 nucleotide sequence: TGTGCCAGCAGCCATAACTATGGCTACACCTTC. Translating gives CASSHNYGYTF.

The chain carries TRBV9 and TRBJ2-1; 8 bases fit TRBD1. V was pared by 3 bases and J by 2 bases, with 4 bases of the junction left unmatched. Germline assignment: CDR1 SGDLS and CDR2 YYNGEE. The CDR3 spans 15 residues. The CDR3 nucleotides read TGTGCCAGCAGCGCTGGACAGGGCCCCTACAATGAGCAGTTCTTC. Protein sequence: CASSAGQGPYNEQFF.

The CDR3 loop reads CASSLQAGVTYEQYF. In DNA form, the CDR3 reads TGTGCCAGCAGCTTGCAAGCGGGGGTGACCTACGAGCAGTACTTC. The chain uses TRBV7-6 and TRBJ2-7; TRBD2 agrees at 8 bases. V was pared by 3 bases and J by 2 bases, with 6 bases of the junction left unmatched. CDR3 size: 15 residues. CDR1 is SGHVS, CDR2 FNYEAQ, per germline.

As DNA, the CDR3 is TGTGCCAGTAGTAGATCGACGGGAGGGGGACAGCCCCAGCATTTT. Encoded protein: CASSRSTGGGQPQHF. V is TRBV19 and J is TRBJ1-5; maybe TRBD1 (6 bases). With 4 bases removed from V and 7 bases from J, the gap between germline ends came to 17 bases. The CDR3 length is 15 residues. The germline V gene has CDR1 LNHDA and CDR2 SQIVND (reference sequence).

This clone is medium-sized within its sample. The rearrangement uses TRBV6-6 and TRBJ2-7; either TRBD1 or TRBD2 may fit D (5 bases each). Germline V gene sequence: CDR1 MNHNY, CDR2 SVGAGI (reference sequence). The CDR3 length is 15 residues. With 6 bases removed from V and 6 bases from J, the gap between germline ends came to 21 bases. CDR3 coding DNA: TGTGCCAGCAGCGGAACCCCTGGGACCCCCGTCGAGCAGTACTTC. This encodes CASSGTPGTPVEQYF.